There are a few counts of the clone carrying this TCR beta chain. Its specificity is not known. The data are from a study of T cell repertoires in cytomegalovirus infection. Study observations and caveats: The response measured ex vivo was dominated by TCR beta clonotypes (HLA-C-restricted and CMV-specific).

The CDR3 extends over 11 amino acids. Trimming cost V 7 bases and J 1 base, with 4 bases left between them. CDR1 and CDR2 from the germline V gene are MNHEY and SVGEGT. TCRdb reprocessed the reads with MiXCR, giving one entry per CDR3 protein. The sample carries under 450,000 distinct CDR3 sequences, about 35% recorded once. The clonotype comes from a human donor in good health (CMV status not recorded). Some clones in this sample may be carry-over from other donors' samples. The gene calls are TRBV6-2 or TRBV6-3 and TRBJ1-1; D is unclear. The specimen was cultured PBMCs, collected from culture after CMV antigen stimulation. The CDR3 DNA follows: TGTGCCAGCAAGGAGAACACTGAAGCTTTCTTT. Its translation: CASKENTEAFF.